Included here is one T cell receptor (beta chain) sequence, with context. Its matching antigen is unknown. PCR involved 60 Vbeta and 13 Jbeta primers. Measured with immunoSEQ multiplex PCR; TCRdb has only the in-frame clones, and not every one. The data hold under 200,000 clones, with roughly four fifths observed a single time. This sample is drawn from a study of cytomegalovirus exposure and HLA in healthy donors. Overall study: T cells numbering some 170 million yielded some 100 million unique TCR beta sequences in an earlier analysis.

General study results and limits: Prior analysis indicated that the majority of TCR beta V segments exhibited productivity approximately 87% or approximately 30% of the time.

This CDR3 region has 13 residues. Trimming left V 6 bases short and J 0 bases short, with 8 bases between. Looked up from germline, CDR1 is MNHNY and CDR2 is SVGAGI (reference sequence). The rearrangement links TRBV6-6 to TRBJ1-1; D remains ambiguous. What was sequenced was PBMCs. The receptor's source is a woman in her 30s in good health and CMV-seropositive. CDR3 sequence reads: CASSPRVNTEAFF. CDR3 DNA: TGTGCCAGCAGCCCGAGGGTGAACACTGAAGCTTTCTTT.